This T cell receptor beta chain was identified during a study of CD8 T cells in Susac syndrome. This clonotype was seen a handful of times. CD8+ and CD4+ T cells from blood underwent TCR beta sequencing, which was carried out in a high-throughput format. Reverse transcription of 0.5 to 1 ug RNA was performed with random hexamers. TCRdb reprocessed the immunoSEQ multiplex PCR reads via MiXCR and lists one record per CDR3 protein. This table has about 120,000 distinct CDR3 sequences, more than 85% appearing once. V was shortened by 2 bases and J by 2 bases, with 8 bases between the two germline ends. The CDR3 runs to 13 residues. Germline V CDR1 and CDR2: SGHRS, YFSETQ.

Sequencing was performed on CD4+ T cells from PBMCs. The chain couples TRBV5-1 to TRBJ2-7; D gene uncertain. This TCR derives from a human donor with multiple sclerosis. CDR3 protein: CASSFRSTYEQYF. CDR3 bases: TGCGCCAGCAGCTTTCGATCAACCTACGAGCAGTACTTC.